The following is a T cell receptor (beta chain) sequence with its context. In the authors' methods: Scientists estimated how many nucleated cells there were by amplifying reference gene primers. Assay: immunoSEQ multiplex PCR; the TCRdb copy retains only in-frame clones and omits some. V, J and clone size were drawn from that table, and D and trimming were deduced from the DNA. The table records a few hundred thousand clones, around 83% of them present only once. This sample was taken from a study of blood T cell repertoires in COVID-19. Germline assignment: CDR1 SGHRS and CDR2 YFSETQ. V shed 5 bases and J shed 2 bases, with 17 bases lying between them. This CDR3 region has 15 residues.

Sequenced: peripheral blood. The chain employs TRBV5-1 and TRBJ2-7, with D perhaps TRBD1 (6 bases). The receptor's source is a human donor in a cohort sampled during active COVID-19. CDR3 sequence: CASRKLQGEPYEQYF. CDR3 bases: TGCGCCAGCAGAAAGTTACAGGGTGAGCCCTACGAGCAGTACTTC.